The T cell receptor beta chain described here comes from a study of blood T cells in healthy people across ages (dated by TCRdb to about 2015). Study-level background: In model experiments, template switching captured about one uniquely barcoded TCR beta cDNA molecule for every two T cells. The study measured age-related changes in TCR beta repertoire diversity using deep sequencing normalized with unique cDNA molecular identifiers. The donors were split into four age groups: young (average 16 years), middle-aged (about 40), aged (more than 60) and long-lived (approximately 80). To avoid experimental bias, donors of different ages were randomly spread across the sequencing lanes. Two additional independent replicas of 1 million unique cDNA reads from the same blood draw were analyzed for two donors (one aged 18 to 30 and one aged 80 or older). The paper as a whole reports these results and caveats: Observed TCR beta diversity per million T cells fell roughly linearly with age, and a significant reduction was already apparent by age roughly 40. Conclusive comparison of naive and antigen-experienced compartments was prevented by the profiling of bulk unsorted PBMCs. The long-lived group showed more naive CD4+ T cells, fewer expanded clones and increased TCR diversity than the aged group, suggesting age selection. Total diversity estimates from one million sequenced T cells were considered lower bounds and underestimates. Observed TCR beta diversity correlated strongly with the percentage of naive T cells measured by flow cytometry. Because the CMV infection status of the donors was unknown, age-related changes in expanded clonotypes may potentially have been confounded.

V loses 6 bases, J loses 3 bases, and the germline ends lie 11 bases apart. From a lookup of the germline V gene, CDR1 and CDR2 are MGHDK and SYGVNS. Inclusive of the bounding cysteine and phenylalanine, the CDR3 is 13 residues long. CDR3 DNA is the only sequence kept; it has 39 bases, read in frame from the first base. The library was obtained by 5' RACE. Sequencing was carried out with an Illumina HiSeq 2500. The second PCR ran for about 6 to 12 cycles and used a J-beta primer mix along with a sample-barcoded 5' primer. A unique molecular identifier was introduced onto each TCR beta cDNA molecule by a template-switch 5' adaptor carrying 12 random nucleotides. Each sample yielded at least 2.5 million CDR3-containing paired-end reads. The Mint cDNA synthesis kit, primed by a TRBC-specific oligonucleotide, was used to synthesize first-strand cDNA from all RNA. Following uracil-DNA glycosylase treatment, all cDNA underwent a first 18-cycle PCR with the universal primers M1SS and BC2_uni_R. Processing in the source paper ran as follows. For normalization, 1 million high-quality reads, each with a distinct molecular identifier, were randomly selected from each sample. Reads with shared molecular identifiers were discarded instead of being binned into consensus sequences. MiTCR, set to a Q25 quality threshold and the strictest error-elimination algorithm, was used for CDR3 identification, clonotype clustering and error correction. A nonparametric unseen species model using Euler transformation provided a lower-bound estimate of total TCR beta diversity. TCRdb redid the processing of the public reads, applying fastp at Q25 and MiXCR, and retained in-frame beta chains. Duplicate CDR3 protein sequences are folded into a single record with the most common DNA and genes. It is TCRdb's table, rather than the study itself, that gives the V and J calls and clone size. Counted in this sample were about 680,000 distinct CDR3 sequences; approximately 49% of them appeared once. The ten biggest clones cover around 32% of the sample.

Systemically healthy Caucasian individuals from Russia, 39 in total and aged about 6 to 95 years, were included as donors. Ten milliliters of peripheral blood were drawn from each donor into EDTA-treated Vacutainer tubes. PBMCs were isolated by Ficoll-Paque density-gradient centrifugation, with at least 7 million obtained per sample. Trizol reagent was used to extract total RNA from PBMCs, with at least 6 micrograms per sample. For every donor, flow cytometry on a PBMC aliquot measured the percentage of naive CD45RAhigh/CD27high T cells. Points on this clonotype: Its specific antigen is unknown. Nothing much larger sits one base from this clone, and base qualities are not available.

This TCR came from a woman aged 60-75 years in good health. Sample: blood. In this chain, TRBV25-1 is recombined with TRBJ1-2; TRBD1 could be the D gene, as 6 bases match. The DNA reads as follows: TGTGCCAGCAGAGGGGGGGGCGACTATGGCTACACCTTC. Translated, this is CASRGGGDYGYTF.